Listed here are 27 T cell receptor beta chains from one sample, sequenced in a study of T-cell memory formation after mild COVID-19. In TCRdb, the 5' RACE reads were re-called with MiXCR into one record per CDR3 protein. The table lists roughly 260,000 distinct CDR3 sequences, over 15% of them singletons, with approximately 3.4% in the top ten. Sequencing was done on a sample of PBMCs or a T cell subset sorted from them (not recorded which). These TCRs come from a man between 18 and 29 years old who had mild COVID-19 (a few samples of this study predate the infection). Cell type and time point are not known.

The rearrangement links TRBV18 to TRBJ2-7; D is possibly TRBD1 (5 bases). The CDR3 spans 13 residues. Germline CDR1 and CDR2: KGHSH and LQKENI. V lost 3 bases, J lost 3 bases, and 9 bases lay in between. The chain's CDR3 is CASSPNDSYEQYF. CDR3 DNA sequence: TGTGCCAGCTCACCTAATGACAGCTACGAGCAGTACTTC.

V is TRBV12-3 or TRBV12-4 and J is TRBJ1-5; possible D gene TRBD1, 5 bases. CDR3 size: 13 residues. V lost 10 bases and J 9 bases, leaving 19 bases between the germline ends. CDR3 residues: CATQAGRFGPQHF. CDR3 DNA sequence: TGTGCCACCCAGGCGGGGCGGTTCGGGCCCCAGCATTTT.

The V and J genes are TRBV20-1 and TRBJ1-6, with D maybe TRBD1 (6 bases). Germline CDR1 and CDR2: DFQATT and SNEGSKA (reference sequence). V was pared by 5 bases and J by 7 bases, with 12 bases between. The CDR3 length is 13 residues. CDR3 protein: CSAPTGANSPLHF. CDR3 DNA: TGCAGTGCTCCGACAGGTGCAAATTCACCCCTCCACTTT.

V is TRBV19 and J is TRBJ2-4; 8 nucleotides align to TRBD2. CDR1 is LNHDA, CDR2 SQIVND, per germline (reference sequence). V shed 10 bases, J shed 1 base, and the junction held 6 bases outside the gene matches. This CDR3 has 14 amino acids. CDR3 nucleotide sequence: TGTGCCACGGGAGCGGGGGAGGCCAAAAACATTCAGTACTTC. Amino acid sequence: CATGAGEAKNIQYF.

This rearrangement joins TRBV27 to TRBJ1-1; 8 bases fit TRBD1. The CDR3 is 15 residues long. Germline V gene data show CDR1 as MNHEY and CDR2 as SMNVEV (reference sequence). The V segment lost 5 bases and the J segment 1 base; nucleotides outside the gene matches: 6. The CDR3 reads CASSTHGTGNTEAFF. CDR3 in DNA: TGTGCCAGCAGTACCCACGGGACAGGGAACACTGAAGCTTTCTTT.

V gene TRBV28 combines with J gene TRBJ1-2; 8 positions match TRBD1. The CDR3 spans 13 residues. Trimming at V came to 3 bases and at J to 6 bases, leaving 3 bases not matched to a gene. Germline-derived CDR1 and CDR2 are MDHEN and SYDVKM. CDR3 in amino acids: CASSLGTGDGYTF. CDR3 nucleotide sequence: TGTGCCAGCAGTTTGGGGACAGGAGATGGCTACACCTTC.

V is TRBV12-3 or TRBV12-4 and J is TRBJ2-1, with 8 bases identical to TRBD2. The CDR3 is 14 residues long. V shed 3 bases, J shed 9 bases, and the junction held 7 bases outside the gene matches. Written as DNA, the CDR3 is TGTGCCAGCAGTTTGAGCGGGGGAGGCAGTGAGCAGTTCTTC. It yields the protein CASSLSGGGSEQFF.

This clonotype has just a few counts. The rearrangement links TRBV27 to TRBJ1-5; D not certain. V gave up 5 bases and J gave up 3 bases, with 11 bases separating them. The V gene's germline CDR1 is MNHEY and CDR2 SMNVEV (reference sequence). The CDR3 extends over 14 amino acids. The CDR3 reads CASSLRSPNQPQHF. CDR3 coding DNA: TGTGCCAGCAGTCTAAGGTCTCCCAATCAGCCCCAGCATTTT.

This clonotype was counted only a few times. J is TRBJ2-7 and V is TRBV7-9; 11 bases agree with TRBD2. With 3 bases clipped from V and 2 bases from J, the junction kept 3 bases outside the gene matches. There are 15 residues in the CDR3. Germline V gives CDR1 SEHNR, CDR2 FQNEAQ (reference sequence). In DNA, the CDR3 is TGTGCCAGCAGCTTGCTAGCGGGGGGAGCCTACGAGCAGTACGTC. It is translated as CASSLLAGGAYEQYV.

The table lists this clonotype with many counts. The V gene is TRBV7-3, the J gene TRBJ2-3, with D maybe TRBD1 (7 bases). V was cut by 8 bases and J by 4 bases, with 31 bases left in between. Germline CDR1 and CDR2: SGHTA and FQGTGA. The CDR3 totals 19 residues. In DNA, the CDR3 is TGTGCCAGCTCCCTGGGGGGCAGGGGGGCGGACCAGTTTGCAGATACGCAGTATTTT. This codes for CASSLGGRGADQFADTQYF.

The table lists this clonotype with a few counts. This sequence joins TRBV7-8 and TRBJ2-5; 9 bases agree with TRBD2. CDR3 length: 16 amino acids. CDR1 SGHVS and CDR2 FQNEAQ come from the germline V gene. V gave up 2 bases and J gave up 5 bases; unmatched junction bases: 9. CDR3 DNA: TGTGCCAGCAGCTTAAAGAGGGGACTAGCTGGGGAGACCCAGTACTTC. Protein sequence: CASSLKRGLAGETQYF.

The rearrangement joins TRBV15 to TRBJ2-3, with 9 bases lining up with TRBD2. This CDR3 spans 16 amino acids. Germline trimming cut 1 base from V and 4 bases from J; bases unmatched to any gene: 6. Germline-derived CDR1 and CDR2 are LNHNV and YYDKDF (reference sequence). CDR3 sequence: CATSRAIAGASDTQYF. CDR3 nucleotide sequence: TGTGCCACCAGCAGAGCGATAGCGGGGGCCTCAGATACGCAGTATTTT.

The V and J genes are TRBV7-2 and TRBJ2-6; weak D call: TRBD2 (6 bases). V was cut by 5 bases and J by 4 bases, with 15 bases left in between. The CDR3 spans 16 residues. Germline V lookup: CDR1 SGHTA, CDR2 FQGNSA. The CDR3 region has the DNA TGTGCCAGCAGCACGATTCGGGGGAGAGGGGCCAACGTCCTGACTTTC. Amino acids: CASSTIRGRGANVLTF.

At least ten counts were recorded for this clonotype. This rearrangement joins TRBV7-2 to TRBJ2-3, with a tentative D call TRBD2 (6 bases). The CDR3 extends over 14 amino acids. Germline CDR1 is SGHTA and CDR2 is FQGNSA. The V and J ends lost 4 bases and 5 bases respectively, with 13 bases between them. For the CDR3, the DNA is TGTGCCAGCAGCTCGTTGACTAGAGGAGATACGCAGTATTTT. Translated: CASSSLTRGDTQYF.

The chain combines TRBV12-3 or TRBV12-4 with TRBJ2-1; maybe TRBD2 (5 bases). The CDR3 is 16 residues long. Trimming cost V 8 bases and J 5 bases, with 22 bases left between them. Here the CDR3 reads CASLFGIGGDDNEQFF. In nucleotides, the CDR3 is TGTGCCAGCCTCTTCGGGATAGGTGGGGATGACAATGAGCAGTTCTTC.

This rearrangement joins TRBV5-1 to TRBJ2-3; D is uncertain. With 0 bases removed from V and 5 bases from J, the gap between germline ends came to 7 bases. Germline V lookup: CDR1 SGHRS, CDR2 YFSETQ. The CDR3 is made up of 13 amino acids. CDR3 DNA: TGCGCCAGCAGCTTGGGGGATAGAGATACGCAGTATTTT. Its translation: CASSLGDRDTQYF.

This clonotype has a handful of counts. The chain uses TRBV28 and TRBJ2-3, with D possibly TRBD2 on 7 matching bases. The CDR3 is 16 amino acids. The V gene's germline CDR1 is MDHEN and CDR2 SYDVKM. V was cut by 5 bases and J by 7 bases, with 22 bases left in between. The CDR3, as DNA: TGTGCCAGCAGTCCCCTGGGGGCGGGGGTCCGGTATACGCAGTATTTT. It encodes CASSPLGAGVRYTQYF.

The CDR3 DNA sequence: TGTGCCAGCAGCTTAGGTGGTGCCTGGGACACTGAAGCTTTCTTT. Translation gives CASSLGGAWDTEAFF. The V gene is TRBV7-2, the J gene TRBJ1-1; D is unresolved. Germline V gene sequence: CDR1 SGHTA, CDR2 FQGNSA. V was trimmed by 1 base and J by 3 bases, leaving 12 bases between them. The CDR3 consists of 15 residues.

This clonotype showed up just a few times. V gene TRBV28 combines with J gene TRBJ2-5; D assignment may be TRBD1 or TRBD2 (5 bases each). With 8 bases removed from V and 7 bases from J, the gap between germline ends came to 23 bases. Germline CDR1 and CDR2: MDHEN and SYDVKM. The CDR3 is made up of 15 amino acids. In DNA, the CDR3 is TGTGCCAGCCAAGCGGCTGACTGGACATCGGGGACCCAGTACTTC. This codes for CASQAADWTSGTQYF.

This clonotype was recorded a few times. The chain employs TRBV19 and TRBJ2-3; perhaps TRBD1 as D (6 bases). The germline V gene encodes CDR1 LNHDA and CDR2 SQIVND (reference sequence). V was shortened by 3 bases and J by 6 bases, with 10 bases between the two germline ends. The CDR3 is 13 amino acids. The CDR3 region has the DNA TGTGCCAGTAGTATTGGGGGCGGGGATACGCAGTATTTT. Translating gives CASSIGGGDTQYF.

J is TRBJ2-1 and V is TRBV6-1; 7 bases fit TRBD2. The CDR3 runs to 16 residues. Germline CDR1 MNHNS, CDR2 SASEGT. V lost 0 bases and J lost 0; bases outside the gene matches: 2. CDR3 sequence (DNA): TGTGCCAGCAGTGAAGCTAGCGGGTCCTCCTACAATGAGCAGTTCTTC. The encoded protein is CASSEASGSSYNEQFF.

This clonotype was seen more than once but under ten times. The CDR3 is CASSSYDQETQYF. As DNA, the CDR3 is TGTGCCAGCAGTTCCTACGACCAAGAGACCCAGTACTTC. V usage is TRBV12-3 or TRBV12-4 and J usage is TRBJ2-5; no clear D. CDR3 length equals 13 residues. The V and J ends lost 4 bases and 0 bases respectively, with 6 bases between them.

The V and J genes are TRBV7-6 and TRBJ2-5; D perhaps matches TRBD2 (5 bases). The CDR3 extends over 13 amino acids. Germline V lookup: CDR1 SGHVS, CDR2 FNYEAQ. V gave up 6 bases and J gave up 5 bases, with 13 bases separating them. CDR3 sequence reads: CASSFSSGETQYF. CDR3 coding DNA: TGTGCCAGCAGTTTTAGCTCGGGGGAGACCCAGTACTTC.

This clonotype has more than one count but fewer than ten. The chain carries TRBV20-1 and TRBJ1-2; D ambiguous. This CDR3 comprises 13 residues. Trimming shortened V by 6 bases and J by 0 bases, and 11 bases separated the two germline ends. Germline lookup yields CDR1 DFQATT and CDR2 SNEGSKA (reference sequence). CDR3 residues: CSALNSANYGYTF. CDR3 nucleotides: TGCAGTGCCTTAAACTCAGCTAACTATGGCTACACCTTC.

This clonotype was counted only a few times. The V gene is TRBV20-1, the J gene TRBJ2-4, with D perhaps TRBD1 (5 bases). V was trimmed by 6 bases and J by 1 base, leaving 10 bases between them. Looked up from germline, CDR1 is DFQATT and CDR2 is SNEGSKA (reference sequence). The CDR3 sequence is 13 residues long. The CDR3 DNA reads as TGCAGTGCCAGGGCCGGCGCCAAAAACATTCAGTACTTC. Protein: CSARAGAKNIQYF.

This chain uses TRBV7-6 with TRBJ2-7; 12 nucleotides align to TRBD2. Germline-derived CDR1 and CDR2 are SGHVS and FNYEAQ. V shed 1 base, J shed 3 bases, and the junction held 19 bases outside the gene matches. This CDR3 contains 21 residues. The CDR3 nucleotides read TGTGCCAGCAGCTTAGATCTTGCGATGGCTAGCGGGGGGGCACTCGGCTACGAGCAGTACTTC. This gives the protein CASSLDLAMASGGALGYEQYF.

CDR3 nucleotides: TGTGCCAGCAGCTTAGAGAGAGCTGGCTACACCTTC. It translates to CASSLERAGYTF. The J gene is TRBJ1-2, the V gene TRBV7-9; D is uncertain. Germline CDR1 is SEHNR and CDR2 is FQNEAQ (reference sequence). V gave up 1 base and J gave up 7 bases, with 7 bases separating them. There are 12 residues in the CDR3.